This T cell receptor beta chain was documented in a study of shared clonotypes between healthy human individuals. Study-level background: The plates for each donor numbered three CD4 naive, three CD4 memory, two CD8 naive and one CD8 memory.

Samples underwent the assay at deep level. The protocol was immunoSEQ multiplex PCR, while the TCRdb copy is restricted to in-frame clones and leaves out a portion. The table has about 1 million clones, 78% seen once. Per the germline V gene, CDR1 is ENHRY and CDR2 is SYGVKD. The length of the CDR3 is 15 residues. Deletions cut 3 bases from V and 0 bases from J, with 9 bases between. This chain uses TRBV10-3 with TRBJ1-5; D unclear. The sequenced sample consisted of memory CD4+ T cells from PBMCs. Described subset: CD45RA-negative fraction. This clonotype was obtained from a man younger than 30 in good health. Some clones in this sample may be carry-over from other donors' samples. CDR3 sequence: CAISDEQNSNQPQHF. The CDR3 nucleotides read TGTGCCATCAGTGACGAGCAGAATAGCAATCAGCCCCAGCATTTT.